The 21 T cell receptor beta chains given below trace back to one sample, sequenced in a study of T-cell memory formation after mild COVID-19. TCRdb re-called the 5' RACE reads with MiXCR, one entry per CDR3 protein. The repertoire holds fewer than 700,000 distinct CDR3 sequences, with about 20% as singletons. The sequencing sample was made of PBMCs or a T cell subset sorted from them (not recorded which). These TCRs come from an adult woman who had mild COVID-19 (a few samples of this study predate the infection). Cell type and time point are not known.

V usage is TRBV6-2 or TRBV6-3 and J usage is TRBJ2-1; 7 nucleotides align to TRBD2. This CDR3 comprises 16 residues. The trim removed 11 bases at V and 0 bases at J, leaving 13 bases unmatched. Germline V gives CDR1 MNHEY, CDR2 SVGEGT. As DNA, the CDR3 is TGTGCCTCCCGGGGGGACGTGGGGTCCTCCTACAATGAGCAGTTCTTC. Protein sequence: CASRGDVGSSYNEQFF.

This clonotype was observed a handful of times. The chain uses TRBV29-1 and TRBJ1-1; D possibly corresponds to TRBD1 (6 bases). V dropped 6 bases and J dropped 6 bases, with 14 bases sitting between them. CDR1 and CDR2 (germline): SQVTM, ANQGSEA. CDR3 length equals 12 residues. CDR3 sequence (DNA): TGCAGCGTCCGATACAGGGCAGCTGAAGCTTTCTTT. It translates to CSVRYRAAEAFF.

The chain is built from TRBV30 and TRBJ2-7; 7 bases line up with TRBD2. The CDR3 length is 14 residues. The V segment lost 2 bases and the J segment 3 bases; nucleotides outside the gene matches: 7. CDR1 is GTSNPN and CDR2 is SVGIG in the germline V gene (reference sequence). Here the CDR3 reads CAWSWGRANYEQYF. CDR3 nucleotides: TGTGCCTGGAGTTGGGGGAGGGCCAACTACGAGCAGTACTTC.

This chain joins TRBV7-2 and TRBJ1-5; no clear D. The CDR3 covers 12 residues. Per germline, CDR1 SGHTA and CDR2 FQGNSA. Trimming took 1 base from V and 11 from J, leaving 9 bases between them. CDR3 DNA: TGTGCCAGCAGCTTAGGACCTCGGGCCCAGCATTTT. This translates into CASSLGPRAQHF.

There are a few counts of this clonotype. CDR3 sequence reads: CASSLNQGGLNEQFF. Written as DNA, the CDR3 is TGTGCCAGCAGCTTGAACCAGGGGGGTTTGAATGAGCAGTTCTTC. The chain combines TRBV5-5 with TRBJ2-1, with D perhaps matching TRBD1 (7 bases). The V gene lost 1 base and the J gene lost 7 bases, with 15 bases spanning the gap. Germline V CDR1 and CDR2: SGHKS, YYEKEE (reference sequence). The CDR3 has 15 residues.

This clonotype was seen more than once but under ten times. The rearrangement joins TRBV12-3 or TRBV12-4 to TRBJ2-7; D unresolved. CDR3 length equals 16 residues. Trimming removed 0 bases at V and 4 bases at J, with 16 bases between. The CDR3: CASSLALESGRYEQYF. The CDR3 DNA reads TGTGCCAGCAGTTTAGCCCTGGAATCGGGTCGGTACGAGCAGTACTTC.

This clonotype was observed at least ten times. The chain recombines TRBV15 with TRBJ2-7; 13 bases fit TRBD2. Germline-derived CDR1 and CDR2 are LNHNV and YYDKDF (reference sequence). The CDR3 loop spans 16 amino acids. J lost 5 bases, V lost 3 bases, and 7 bases had no gene match. CDR3 sequence: CATSRVTSGRAHEQYF. As DNA, the CDR3 is TGTGCCACCAGCAGGGTTACTAGCGGGAGGGCCCACGAGCAGTACTTC.

In this sample, this clonotype turned up a few times. As DNA, the CDR3 is TGTGCCAGCAGCCAAACTTACCCGAACACCGGGGAGCTGTTTTTT. Protein product: CASSQTYPNTGELFF. This chain links TRBV7-6 with TRBJ2-2, with D hard to call. Germline lookup yields CDR1 SGHVS and CDR2 FNYEAQ. The CDR3 is 15 residues long. V was trimmed by 5 bases and J by 0 bases, leaving 10 bases between them.

This clonotype was seen once. J is TRBJ2-5 and V is TRBV29-1; 9 positions agree with TRBD1. The J call is in doubt because the DNA end fits TRBJ2-7 better. This CDR3 spans 14 amino acids. Germline assignment: CDR1 SQVTM and CDR2 ANQGSEA. The CDR3 DNA sequence: TGCAGCGTCCACCTAGACAGGGGGGCTAACGAGCAGTACTTC. It specifies CSVHLDRGANEQYF.

The rearrangement joins TRBV9 to TRBJ2-5, with a possible D match to TRBD2 (6 bases). CDR1 SGDLS and CDR2 YYNGEE come from the germline V gene. The CDR3 loop spans 13 amino acids. V lost 2 bases and J lost 5, with 10 bases in between. In DNA form, the CDR3 reads TGTGCCAGCAGCGTTCCGGGAGATGAGACCCAGTACTTC. Residues: CASSVPGDETQYF.

The chain is built from TRBV20-1 and TRBJ1-5; unclear D gene. Looked up from germline, CDR1 is DFQATT and CDR2 is SNEGSKA (reference sequence). The CDR3 runs 16 residues. The V end was cut by 0 bases, the J end by 0 bases, with 12 bases between. In DNA, the CDR3 is TGCAGTGCTAGAGAATGGGCAGACTATAGCAATCAGCCCCAGCATTTT. It yields the protein CSAREWADYSNQPQHF.

The CDR3 coding sequence is TGCGCCAGCAGCTTGCAACCCTCTAGCGGGGGGCGGAATGAGCAGTTCTTC. It codes for CASSLQPSSGGRNEQFF. J is TRBJ2-1 and V is TRBV5-1; TRBD2 matches at 11 bases. Trimming cost V 1 base and J 7 bases; bases outside gene matches: 10. Germline loops: CDR1 SGHRS, CDR2 YFSETQ. The CDR3 has 17 residues. The whole variable domain, filled in from reference TRBV5-1 and TRBJ2-1, reads KAGVTQTPRYLIKTRGQQVTLSCSPISGHRSVSWYQQTPGQGLQFLFEYFSETQRNKGNFPGRFSGRQFSNSRSEMNVSTLELGDSALYLCASSLQPSSGGRNEQFFGPGTRLTVL.

The V call is TRBV11-3, the J call TRBJ2-7; TRBD1 or TRBD2 may be the D gene (5 bases each). Germline V gene sequence: CDR1 SGHNT, CDR2 YENEEA. CDR3 length: 12 amino acids. The V end was cut by 1 base, the J end by 6 bases, with 7 bases between. The CDR3 region is CASSLAGPEQYF. For the CDR3, the DNA is TGTGCCAGCAGCTTAGCGGGACCCGAGCAGTACTTC. Full variable domain (rest looked up from reference TRBV11-3 and TRBJ2-7): EAGVVQSPRYKIIEKKQPVAFWCNPISGHNTLYWYLQNLGQGPELLIRYENEEAVDDSQLPKDRFSAERLKGVDSTLKIQPAELGDSAVYLCASSLAGPEQYFGPGTRLTVT.

A few counts support this clonotype. This chain uses TRBV12-3 or TRBV12-4 with TRBJ1-6, with D possibly TRBD1 on 5 matching bases. The V end was cut by 3 bases, the J end by 0 bases, with 6 bases between. The CDR3 is 15 residues long. CDR3 region: CASSLGGSYNSPLHF. The CDR3 DNA reads TGTGCCAGCAGTTTGGGGGGCTCCTATAATTCACCCCTCCACTTT.

This clonotype was picked up a small number of times. V and J are TRBV19 and TRBJ2-7; D might be TRBD2 (5 bases). CDR1 is LNHDA, CDR2 SQIVND, per germline (reference sequence). V was trimmed by 6 bases and J by 6 bases, leaving 15 bases between them. The CDR3 has 13 amino acids. In DNA form, the CDR3 reads TGTGCCAGTAGCCGAACACTAGTCAGCGAGCAGTACTTC. Its protein is CASSRTLVSEQYF.

This chain uses TRBV12-3 or TRBV12-4 with TRBJ2-1, with no clear D. CDR3 length: 13 amino acids. The V end lost 3 bases, the J end lost 4 bases, and 7 bases lay between the germline ends. The CDR3, as DNA: TGTGCCAGCAGTTTCACGCTTTACAATGAGCAGTTCTTC. Translation gives CASSFTLYNEQFF.

This clonotype was observed a handful of times. V usage is TRBV5-1 and J usage is TRBJ2-3, with a tentative D call TRBD2 (6 bases). Per the germline V gene, CDR1 is SGHRS and CDR2 is YFSETQ. There are 15 residues in the CDR3. V lost 4 bases, J lost 0 bases, and 12 bases lay in between. CDR3 sequence (DNA): TGCGCCAGCAGCACACCGGGAGAAAGCACAGATACGCAGTATTTT. Translation: CASSTPGESTDTQYF.

This chain links TRBV7-3 with TRBJ2-2; 11 bases map to TRBD2. CDR3 length: 15 residues. V was clipped by 4 bases and J by 6 bases; unmatched bases: 4. Germline CDR1 is SGHTA and CDR2 is FQGTGA. The CDR3 spells CASSSQLAGAGELFF. CDR3 bases: TGTGCCAGCAGCTCGCAACTAGCGGGAGCCGGGGAGCTGTTTTTT.

This clonotype turned up a few times. The genes are TRBV20-1 and TRBJ2-1; 7 bases fit TRBD2. CDR1 and CDR2 (germline): DFQATT, SNEGSKA (reference sequence). CDR3 length: 13 amino acids. V trimming: 6 bases; J trimming: 0 bases; junction bases outside the gene matches: 2. CDR3 amino acids: CSAAGPSYNEQFF. The CDR3 coding sequence is TGCAGTGCAGCGGGACCCTCCTACAATGAGCAGTTCTTC.

The rearrangement uses TRBV7-9 and TRBJ1-1, with TRBD1 matching 8 bases. The CDR3 contains 16 residues. The germline gives CDR1 SEHNR, CDR2 FQNEAQ (reference sequence). Trimming cost V 2 bases and J 7 bases; bases outside gene matches: 12. The DNA of the CDR3 is TGTGCCAGCAGCTTAAACAGGGGGGTGACGAGGTTTGAAGCTTTCTTT. This translates into CASSLNRGVTRFEAFF. Combining the CDR3 with reference TRBV7-9 and TRBJ1-1 gives the whole variable domain DTGVSQNPRHKITKRGQNVTFRCDPISEHNRLYWYRQTLGQGPEFLTYFQNEAQLEKSRLLSDRFSAERPKGSFSTLEIQRTEQGDSAMYLCASSLNRGVTRFEAFFGQGTRLTVV.

This clonotype has only a few counts. The chain has TRBV9 and TRBJ2-5, with 8 bases aligning to TRBD2. Losses at the gene ends were 4 bases for V and 3 bases for J; bases not matched to a gene: 8. The CDR3 loop spans 15 amino acids. Looked up from germline, CDR1 is SGDLS and CDR2 is YYNGEE. The CDR3 protein is CASSPRGREEETQYF. In DNA, the CDR3 is TGTGCCAGCAGCCCCCGTGGGCGGGAGGAAGAGACCCAGTACTTC.